These 26 T cell receptor beta chains were sequenced from one sample in a study of breast tumors, draining lymph nodes, adjacent tissues. Using its own MiXCR run on the multiplex PCR reads, TCRdb lists one record per CDR3 protein. The sample lists some 22,000 distinct CDR3 sequences; approximately 40% were seen once. The sequenced sample consisted of breast tumor tissue. Receptor source: a female donor with breast cancer. Some clones in this sample may be carry-over from other donors' samples.

The chain is built from TRBV7-9 and TRBJ2-3; 7 positions match TRBD2. CDR1 and CDR2 (germline): SEHNR, FQNEAQ (reference sequence). The CDR3 is 19 amino acids. The V and J ends lost 4 bases and 4 bases, in that order; junction bases with no gene match: 20. The CDR3 region is CASSYQGLLGGLAADTQYF. DNA of the CDR3: TGTGCCAGCAGCTATCAAGGACTATTGGGAGGGTTGGCGGCAGATACGCAGTATTTT.

This clonotype was seen ten or more times. A read error may explain this, as a much larger clone is one base away. V gene TRBV7-9 combines with J gene TRBJ2-7, with 7 bases lining up with TRBD2. The J segment lost 6 bases and the V segment lost 1 base, leaving 18 bases of the junction unmatched. The CDR3 spans 18 residues. Germline CDR1 SEHNR, CDR2 FQNEAQ (reference sequence). The CDR3, as DNA: TGTGCCAGCAGCTTAGTAGCGCCCGGGTGGCGGGGGAACCCCGAGCAGTACTTC. It yields the protein CASSLVAPGWRGNPEQYF.

The chain carries TRBV6-5 and TRBJ2-7, with TRBD1 as a possible D gene (5 bases). Looked up from germline, CDR1 is MNHEY and CDR2 is SVGAGI. V was pared by 4 bases and J by 3 bases, with 16 bases between. This CDR3 is 15 amino acids long. The CDR3 sequence: CASSSVYGASYEQYF. CDR3 nucleotides: TGTGCCAGCAGTTCCGTGTATGGGGCTAGCTACGAGCAGTACTTC.

The chain has TRBV9 and TRBJ2-3; D not resolved. The V end was cut by 0 bases, the J end by 2 bases, with 13 bases between. CDR1 is SGDLS and CDR2 is YYNGEE in the germline V gene. The CDR3 has 16 residues. The CDR3 sequence is CASSVEARLVTDTQYF. CDR3 DNA: TGTGCCAGCAGCGTAGAAGCTCGCCTAGTCACAGATACGCAGTATTTT. Looking up the rest from reference TRBV9 and TRBJ2-3 gives the full variable domain: DSGVTQTPKHLITATGQRVTLRCSPRSGDLSVYWYQQSLDQGLQFLIQYYNGEERAKGNILERFSAQQFPDLHSELNLSSLELGDSALYFCASSVEARLVTDTQYFGPGTRLTVL.

Ten or more counts support this clonotype. The chain uses TRBV7-9 and TRBJ2-7; D might be TRBD1 (5 bases). This CDR3 is 15 amino acids long. V gave up 1 base and J gave up 3 bases, with 13 bases separating them. The germline V gene has CDR1 SEHNR and CDR2 FQNEAQ (reference sequence). This CDR3 is CASSLVQGYFYEQYF. CDR3 bases: TGTGCCAGCAGCTTAGTTCAGGGATACTTCTACGAGCAGTACTTC.

The chain is built from TRBV12-3 or TRBV12-4 and TRBJ2-3; D is possibly TRBD2 (6 bases). Trimming removed 6 bases at V and 2 bases at J, with 12 bases between. The CDR3 is made up of 14 amino acids. The CDR3 protein is CASSLEGNTDTQYF. The CDR3 DNA sequence: TGTGCCAGCAGCCTGGAGGGCAACACAGATACGCAGTATTTT.

As regards this clonotype: Relative to the germline gene, one junction end is altered; a read error may explain this. V is TRBV6-1 and J is TRBJ2-3; D is perhaps TRBD1 or TRBD2 (5 bases each). Germline CDR1 MNHNS, CDR2 SASEGT. This CDR3 has 15 residues. The CDR3 here is CASRRGASGTDTHYF. CDR3 nucleotide sequence: TGTGCCAGCAGGAGAGGGGCCTCGGGCACAGATACGCACTATTTT.

The V and J genes are TRBV5-5 and TRBJ2-7, with TRBD2 matching 8 bases. From germline, CDR1 is SGHKS and CDR2 YYEKEE (reference sequence). V gave up 4 bases and J gave up 2 bases; unmatched junction bases: 2. This CDR3 contains 13 residues. CDR3 sequence reads: CASSPTSAYEQYF. DNA for the CDR3: TGTGCCAGCAGCCCGACTAGCGCCTACGAGCAGTACTTC.

The chain joins TRBV7-2 to TRBJ1-1; D may be TRBD1 (5 bases). Germline V gene data show CDR1 as SGHTA and CDR2 as FQGNSA. This CDR3 contains 13 residues. V shed 6 bases and J shed 3 bases, with 11 bases lying between them. CDR3 nucleotide sequence: TGTGCCAGCAGTCGTGAAGGGGACACTGAAGCTTTCTTT. It codes for CASSREGDTEAFF.

The chain uses TRBV12-3 or TRBV12-4 and TRBJ2-7; the match to TRBD2 covers 12 bases. The CDR3 covers 16 residues. J gave up 3 bases and V 8 bases, and 11 bases lay outside the gene matches. The CDR3 nucleotides are TGTGCCAGCCGTCTGGCCCTAGCGGGGGGGAACTACGAGCAGTACTTC. This encodes CASRLALAGGNYEQYF.

This clonotype was observed once. This chain uses TRBV7-8 with TRBJ1-6, with D perhaps matching TRBD1 (5 bases). The CDR3 contains 15 residues. V dropped 3 bases and J dropped 4 bases, with 10 bases sitting between them. The germline CDR1 and CDR2 sequences are SGHVS and FQNEAQ. The CDR3 region has the DNA TGTGCCAGCAGCTTGGGGCAGACTTATAATTCACCCCTCCACTTT. Translation: CASSLGQTYNSPLHF.

This sequence joins TRBV12-3 or TRBV12-4 and TRBJ2-7, with D tentatively TRBD1 (5 bases). The CDR3 length is 14 residues. Trimming removed 4 bases from V and 3 bases from J, with 13 bases in between. As DNA, the CDR3 is TGTGCCAGCAGTTCCCTTGGACACGACTACGAGCAGTACTTC. Translating it yields CASSSLGHDYEQYF.

This clonotype showed up just once. V usage is TRBV27 and J usage is TRBJ1-6; D not certain. CDR1 is MNHEY and CDR2 is SMNVEV in the germline V gene (reference sequence). V was clipped by 3 bases and J by 8 bases, with 5 bases between them. The CDR3 sequence is 12 residues long. The chain's CDR3 is CASSLGYSPLHF. The CDR3 DNA follows: TGTGCCAGCAGTTTGGGGTATTCACCCCTCCACTTT.

The chain uses TRBV5-1 and TRBJ1-4; D not certain. With 2 bases removed from V and 1 base from J, the gap between germline ends came to 18 bases. This CDR3 region has 18 residues. Germline CDR1 is SGHRS and CDR2 is YFSETQ. The CDR3 loop is CASSLAPTSKETNEKLFF. The CDR3 DNA follows: TGCGCCAGCAGCTTAGCTCCGACAAGTAAAGAAACTAATGAAAAACTGTTTTTT. Using reference TRBV5-1 and TRBJ1-4 for the parts outside the CDR3, the full variable domain is KAGVTQTPRYLIKTRGQQVTLSCSPISGHRSVSWYQQTPGQGLQFLFEYFSETQRNKGNFPGRFSGRQFSNSRSEMNVSTLELGDSALYLCASSLAPTSKETNEKLFFGSGTQLSVL.

About this clonotype itself: This may be a read error: a much more frequent sequence differs by one nucleotide. CDR3 bases: TGTGCCAGCAGCTTGTCGGGCGCGAGTCGGACCGGGGAGCTGTTTTTT. This sequence encodes CASSLSGASRTGELFF. J is TRBJ2-2 and V is TRBV5-5; no firm D call. V gave up 1 base and J gave up 5 bases, with 15 bases separating them. This CDR3 region has 16 residues. CDR1 is SGHKS and CDR2 is YYEKEE in the germline V gene (reference sequence).

The CDR3 reads CASGTPGEALYEQYF. The CDR3 nucleotides are TGTGCCAGCGGGACTCCAGGGGAAGCTTTGTACGAGCAGTACTTC. V is TRBV27 and J is TRBJ2-7; D tentatively fits TRBD1 or TRBD2 (6 bases each). The CDR3 loop spans 15 amino acids. Trimming removed 8 bases at V and 4 bases at J, with 21 bases between. Germline V gene lookup returns CDR1 MNHEY and CDR2 SMNVEV (reference sequence).

This clonotype was counted ten times or more. The V call is TRBV7-2, the J call TRBJ2-4; 8 bases are shared with TRBD1. The germline V gene has CDR1 SGHTA and CDR2 FQGNSA. The CDR3 runs to 14 residues. Trimming took 3 bases from V and 6 from J; bases not matched to a gene: 4. The CDR3 is CASSFQTGANIQYF. The DNA of the CDR3 is TGTGCCAGCAGCTTTCAGACAGGGGCAAACATTCAGTACTTC. Full variable domain (rest looked up from reference TRBV7-2 and TRBJ2-4): GAGVSQSPSNKVTEKGKDVELRCDPISGHTALYWYRQSLGQGLEFLIYFQGNSAPDKSGLPSDRFSAERTGGSVSTLTIQRTQQEDSAVYLCASSFQTGANIQYFGAGTRLSVL.

Concerning this clonotype: This may be a read error, as it is one base from a much larger clone. The chain employs TRBV7-6 and TRBJ2-1, with a possible D match to TRBD2 (5 bases). This CDR3 has 17 amino acids. Germline V lookup: CDR1 SGHVS, CDR2 FNYEAQ. This CDR3 reads CASSLESTGSSYNQQFF. For the CDR3, the DNA is TGTGCCAGCAGCCTAGAGTCTACGGGGAGCTCCTACAATCAGCAGTTCTTC. Combining the CDR3 with reference TRBV7-6 and TRBJ2-1 gives the whole variable domain GAGVSQSPRYKVTKRGQDVALRCDPISGHVSLYWYRQALGQGPEFLTYFNYEAQQDKSGLPNDRFSAERPEGSISTLTIQRTEQRDSAMYRCASSLESTGSSYNQQFFGPGTRLTVL.

This clonotype appeared a few times. The rearrangement joins TRBV3-1 to TRBJ2-5; 7 bases line up with TRBD2. V shed 4 bases and J 14 bases; nucleotides not matched to a gene: 7. Germline assignment: CDR1 LGHDT and CDR2 YNNKEL (reference sequence). This CDR3 is built from 11 residues. The CDR3 DNA follows: TGTGCCAGCAGCCCAGGGACTACAAGTTACTTC. Protein: CASSPGTTSYF.

Many counts were recorded for this clonotype. This chain uses TRBV30 with TRBJ1-2; 8 nucleotides line up with TRBD1. Trimming cost V 3 bases and J 4 bases; bases outside gene matches: 7. The CDR3 has 14 residues. The germline V gene has CDR1 GTSNPN and CDR2 SVGIG (reference sequence). The CDR3 spells CAWSRDRILYGYTF. The CDR3 DNA reads as TGTGCCTGGAGCCGGGACAGGATCCTCTATGGCTACACCTTC.

This clonotype has a count of ten or more. The chain carries TRBV5-6 and TRBJ2-7; D tentatively reads TRBD1 or TRBD2 (5 bases each). CDR1 is SGHDT, CDR2 YYEEEE, per germline. Trimming removed 0 bases at V and 3 bases at J, with 13 bases between. This CDR3 has 15 amino acids. CDR3 residues: CASSLAPGPDYEQYF. DNA of the CDR3: TGTGCCAGCAGCTTGGCTCCGGGGCCCGACTACGAGCAGTACTTC.

This clonotype came up many times. The rearrangement joins TRBV7-2 to TRBJ2-7; 7 positions match TRBD1. This CDR3 is 15 amino acids long. Trimming removed 5 bases from V and 4 bases from J; junction bases left unmatched: 11. Germline V gene sequence: CDR1 SGHTA, CDR2 FQGNSA. The CDR3 spells CASSQSPGTVYEQYF. CDR3 DNA sequence: TGTGCCAGCAGCCAGAGTCCCGGGACAGTTTACGAGCAGTACTTC.

The table lists this clonotype with many counts. This chain links TRBV20-1 with TRBJ1-2; D ambiguous. Germline lookup yields CDR1 DFQATT and CDR2 SNEGSKA (reference sequence). The V and J ends lost 0 bases and 0 bases respectively, with 14 bases between them. The CDR3 loop spans 16 amino acids. DNA for the CDR3: TGCAGTGCTAGAGATCCATTGGAGGACGCTAACTATGGCTACACCTTC. Translating it yields CSARDPLEDANYGYTF.

The CDR3 loop is CASSEASGGVRNEQFF. CDR3 in DNA: TGTGCCAGCAGTGAAGCTAGCGGGGGGGTGCGCAATGAGCAGTTCTTC. The chain employs TRBV6-1 and TRBJ2-1, with 11 bases that match TRBD2. J lost 6 bases, V lost 0 bases, and 4 bases had no gene match. This CDR3 comprises 16 residues. The germline V gene encodes CDR1 MNHNS and CDR2 SASEGT.

This clonotype was detected many times. This sequence joins TRBV19 and TRBJ2-3, with D tentatively TRBD1 (6 bases). The CDR3 is made up of 16 amino acids. V was clipped by 5 bases and J by 0 bases, with 15 bases between them. Per the germline V gene, CDR1 is LNHDA and CDR2 is SQIVND (reference sequence). CDR3: CASSPRQAPSTDTQYF. CDR3 coding DNA: TGTGCCAGTAGTCCTCGACAGGCCCCTAGCACAGATACGCAGTATTTT.

This clonotype showed up many times. This chain uses TRBV7-2 with TRBJ1-2; D may be TRBD1 (5 bases). V lost 5 bases and J 5 bases, leaving 12 bases between the germline ends. The length of the CDR3 is 13 residues. CDR1 is SGHTA and CDR2 is FQGNSA in the germline V gene. The CDR3 region is CASSPAREYGYTF. The CDR3 bases are TGTGCCAGCAGCCCGGCCAGGGAGTATGGCTACACCTTC.